At least ten counts were recorded for the clone carrying this TCR beta chain. Its antigen is currently unknown. Unique molecular identifiers featured in how the TCRbeta library was prepared. TCRdb recomputed calls from the PCR reads with MiXCR, one row per CDR3 protein. The sample has about 27,000 distinct CDR3 sequences, under 8% seen once. This entry belongs to a study of T-cell reconstitution after alpha-beta-depleted transplantation in children. Study-wide points: A year had passed since transplant, and T-cell counts and diversity by then came mostly from newly produced T cells. As was reported, about two months after transplant, alpha-beta T cells came from several hundred expanded graft clones.

The ends were cut back, 3 bases at V and 4 bases at J, with 3 bases in the middle. The CDR3 consists of 12 residues. The germline V gene encodes CDR1 SGHTA and CDR2 FQGTGA. The receptor was isolated from a male patient between 5 and 17 years old who had a stem cell transplant for acute myeloid leukemia, so the T cells may come from the graft donor. V is TRBV7-3 and J is TRBJ2-2; D uncertain. The sample here was PBMCs, mostly from graft donor cells, taken 180 days after TCRalphabeta/CD19-depleted stem cell transplant. The CDR3 spells CASSLSTGELFF. The CDR3 DNA is TGTGCCAGCAGCTTGAGCACCGGGGAGCTGTTTTTT.